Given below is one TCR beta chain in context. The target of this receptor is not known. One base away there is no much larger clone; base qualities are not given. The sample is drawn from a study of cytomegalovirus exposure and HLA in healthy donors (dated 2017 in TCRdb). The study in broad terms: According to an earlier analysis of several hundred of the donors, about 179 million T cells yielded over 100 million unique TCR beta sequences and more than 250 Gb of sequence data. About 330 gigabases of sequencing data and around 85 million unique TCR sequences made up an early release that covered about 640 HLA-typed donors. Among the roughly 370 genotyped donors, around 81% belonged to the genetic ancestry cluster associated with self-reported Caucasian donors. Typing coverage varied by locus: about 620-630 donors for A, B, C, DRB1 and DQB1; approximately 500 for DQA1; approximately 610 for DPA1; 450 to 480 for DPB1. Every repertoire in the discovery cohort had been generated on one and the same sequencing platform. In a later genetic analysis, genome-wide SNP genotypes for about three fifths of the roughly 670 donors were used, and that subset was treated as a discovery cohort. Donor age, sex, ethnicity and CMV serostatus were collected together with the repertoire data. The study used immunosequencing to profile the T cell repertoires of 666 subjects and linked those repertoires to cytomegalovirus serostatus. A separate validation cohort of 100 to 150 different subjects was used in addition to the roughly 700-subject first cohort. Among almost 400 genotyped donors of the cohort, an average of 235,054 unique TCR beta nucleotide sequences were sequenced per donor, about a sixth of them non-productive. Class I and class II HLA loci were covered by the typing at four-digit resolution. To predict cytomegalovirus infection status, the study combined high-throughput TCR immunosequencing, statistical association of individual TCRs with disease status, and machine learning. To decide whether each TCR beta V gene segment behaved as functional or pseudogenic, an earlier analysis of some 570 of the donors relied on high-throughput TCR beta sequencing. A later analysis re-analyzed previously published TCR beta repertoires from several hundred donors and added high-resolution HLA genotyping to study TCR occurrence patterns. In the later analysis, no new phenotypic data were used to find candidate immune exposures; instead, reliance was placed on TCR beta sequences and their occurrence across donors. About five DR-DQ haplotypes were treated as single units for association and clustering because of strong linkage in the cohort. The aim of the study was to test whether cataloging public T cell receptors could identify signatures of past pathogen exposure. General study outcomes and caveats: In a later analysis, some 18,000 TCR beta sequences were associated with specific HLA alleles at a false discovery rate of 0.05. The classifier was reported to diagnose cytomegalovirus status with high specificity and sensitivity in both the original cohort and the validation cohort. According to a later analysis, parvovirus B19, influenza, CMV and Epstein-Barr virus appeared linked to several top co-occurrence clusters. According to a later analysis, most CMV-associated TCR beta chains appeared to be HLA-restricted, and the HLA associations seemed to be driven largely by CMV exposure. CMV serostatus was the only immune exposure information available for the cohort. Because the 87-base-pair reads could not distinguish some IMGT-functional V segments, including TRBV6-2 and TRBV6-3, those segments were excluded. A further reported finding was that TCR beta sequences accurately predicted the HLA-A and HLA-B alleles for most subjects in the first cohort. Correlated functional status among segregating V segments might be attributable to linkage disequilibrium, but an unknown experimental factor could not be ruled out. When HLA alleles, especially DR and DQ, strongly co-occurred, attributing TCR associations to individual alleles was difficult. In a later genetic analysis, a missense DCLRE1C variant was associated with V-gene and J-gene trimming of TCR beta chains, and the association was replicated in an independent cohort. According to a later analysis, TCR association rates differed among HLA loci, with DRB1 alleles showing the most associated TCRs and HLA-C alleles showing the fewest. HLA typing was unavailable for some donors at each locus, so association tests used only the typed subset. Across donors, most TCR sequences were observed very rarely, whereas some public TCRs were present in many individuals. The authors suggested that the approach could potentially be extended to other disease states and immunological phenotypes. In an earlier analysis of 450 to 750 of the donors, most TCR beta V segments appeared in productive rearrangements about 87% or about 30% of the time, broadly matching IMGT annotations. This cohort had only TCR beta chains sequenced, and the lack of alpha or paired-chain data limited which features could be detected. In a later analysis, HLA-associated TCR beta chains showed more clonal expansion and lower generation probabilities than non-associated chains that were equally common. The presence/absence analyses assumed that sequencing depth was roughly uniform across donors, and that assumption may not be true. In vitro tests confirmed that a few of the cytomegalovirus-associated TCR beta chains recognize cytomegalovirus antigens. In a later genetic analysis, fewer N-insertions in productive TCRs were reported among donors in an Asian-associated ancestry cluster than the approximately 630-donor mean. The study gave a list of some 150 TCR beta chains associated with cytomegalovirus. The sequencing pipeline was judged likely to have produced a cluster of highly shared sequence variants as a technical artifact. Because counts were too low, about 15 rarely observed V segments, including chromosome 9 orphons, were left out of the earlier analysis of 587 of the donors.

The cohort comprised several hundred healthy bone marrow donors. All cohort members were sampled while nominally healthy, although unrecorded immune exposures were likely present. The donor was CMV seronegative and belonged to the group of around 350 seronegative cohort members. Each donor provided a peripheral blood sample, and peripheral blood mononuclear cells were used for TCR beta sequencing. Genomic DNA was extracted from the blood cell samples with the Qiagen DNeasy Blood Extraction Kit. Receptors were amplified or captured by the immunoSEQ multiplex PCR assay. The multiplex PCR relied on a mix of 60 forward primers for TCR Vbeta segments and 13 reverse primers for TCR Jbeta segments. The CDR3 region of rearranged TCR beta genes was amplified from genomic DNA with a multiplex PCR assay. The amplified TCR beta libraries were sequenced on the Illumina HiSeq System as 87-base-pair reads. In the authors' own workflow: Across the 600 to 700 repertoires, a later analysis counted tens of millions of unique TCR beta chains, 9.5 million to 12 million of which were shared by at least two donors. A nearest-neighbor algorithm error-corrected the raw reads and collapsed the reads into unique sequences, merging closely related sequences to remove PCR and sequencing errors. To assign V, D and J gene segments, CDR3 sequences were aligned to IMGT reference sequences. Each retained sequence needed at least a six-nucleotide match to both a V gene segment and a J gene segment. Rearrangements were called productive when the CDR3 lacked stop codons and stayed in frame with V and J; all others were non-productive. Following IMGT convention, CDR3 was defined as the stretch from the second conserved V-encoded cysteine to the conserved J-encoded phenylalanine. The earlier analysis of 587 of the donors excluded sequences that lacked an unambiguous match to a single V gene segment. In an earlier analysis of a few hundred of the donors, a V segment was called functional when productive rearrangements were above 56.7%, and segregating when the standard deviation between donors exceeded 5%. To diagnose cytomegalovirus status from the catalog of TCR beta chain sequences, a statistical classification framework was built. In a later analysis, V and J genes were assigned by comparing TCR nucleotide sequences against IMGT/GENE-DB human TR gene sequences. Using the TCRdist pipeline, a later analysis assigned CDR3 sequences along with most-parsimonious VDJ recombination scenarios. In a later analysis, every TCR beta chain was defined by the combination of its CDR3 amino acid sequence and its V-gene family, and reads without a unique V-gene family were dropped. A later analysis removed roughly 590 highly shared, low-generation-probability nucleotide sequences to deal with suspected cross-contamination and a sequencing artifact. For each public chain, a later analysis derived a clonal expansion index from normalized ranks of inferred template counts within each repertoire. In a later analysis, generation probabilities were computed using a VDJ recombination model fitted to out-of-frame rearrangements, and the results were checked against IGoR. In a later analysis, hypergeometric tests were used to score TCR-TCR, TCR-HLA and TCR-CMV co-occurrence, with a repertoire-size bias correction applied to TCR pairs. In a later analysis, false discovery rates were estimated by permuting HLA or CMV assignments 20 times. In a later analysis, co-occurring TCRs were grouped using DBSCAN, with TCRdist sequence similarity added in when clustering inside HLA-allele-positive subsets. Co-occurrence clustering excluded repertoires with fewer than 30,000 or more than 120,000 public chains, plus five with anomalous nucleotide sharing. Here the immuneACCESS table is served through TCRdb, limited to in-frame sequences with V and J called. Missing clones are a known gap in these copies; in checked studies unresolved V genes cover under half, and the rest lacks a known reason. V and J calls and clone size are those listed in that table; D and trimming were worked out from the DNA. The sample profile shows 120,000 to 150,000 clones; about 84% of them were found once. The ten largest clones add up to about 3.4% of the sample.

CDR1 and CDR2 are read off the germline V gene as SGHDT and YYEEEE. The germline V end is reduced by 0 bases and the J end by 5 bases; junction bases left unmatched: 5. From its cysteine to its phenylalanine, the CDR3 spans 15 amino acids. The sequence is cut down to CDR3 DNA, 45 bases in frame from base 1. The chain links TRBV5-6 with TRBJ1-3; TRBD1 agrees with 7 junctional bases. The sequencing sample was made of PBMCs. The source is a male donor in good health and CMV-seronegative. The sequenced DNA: TGTGCCAGCAGCTTGGCGGGGACAGAGCGAAACACCATATATTTT. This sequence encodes CASSLAGTERNTIYF. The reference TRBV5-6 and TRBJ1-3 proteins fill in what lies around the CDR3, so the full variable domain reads DAGVTQSPTHLIKTRGQQVTLRCSPKSGHDTVSWYQQALGQGPQFIFQYYEEEERQRGNFPDRFSGHQFPNYSSELNVNALLLGDSALYLCASSLAGTERNTIYFGEGSWLTVV.